This TCR beta chain came from a study of T cells in localized non-small cell lung cancer. Produced via immunoSEQ multiplex PCR; TCRdb's table is partial and in-frame only. The data hold about 43,000 clones, with 90% to 95% observed a single time. V lost 8 bases, J lost 6 bases, and 11 bases lay in between. Per the germline V gene, CDR1 is MNHNY and CDR2 is SVGAGI (reference sequence). The CDR3 sequence is 13 residues long. General study results and limits: Uninvolved nearby lung showed the greatest T cell clonality, exceeding that found in tumor. Longer overall survival was linked to higher blood T cell density. The tumor had only one region sequenced, so heterogeneity remains possible. For the top 100 tumor clones, a median roughly 56 also appeared in adjacent lung.

Regarding this clone: The antigen is unknown.

This receptor was taken from a woman aged 35-75 years with stage II lung adenocarcinoma. This specimen consisted of PBMCs, obtained before any cancer treatment. The chain carries TRBV6-6 and TRBJ2-6; D not resolved. The CDR3 coding sequence is TGTGCCAGCCAGACCCTCCTGGCCAACGTCCTGACTTTC. It codes for CASQTLLANVLTF.